The rows below give T cell receptor beta chains drawn from one sample of a study of graft-versus-host responses after intestinal transplantation. Sequencing was performed with immunoSEQ multiplex PCR; in TCRdb, only in-frame clones are kept and a portion is missing. The table records approximately 85,000 clones, roughly 90% of them present only once. The antigens these receptors bind are not known. Sample: unstimulated CD8+ T cells sorted from spleen or lymph node cells, taken before transplant. These receptors all come from a human donor who was the organ donor for an intestinal transplant. The CDR3 runs from the conserved cysteine through the conserved F or W. A D gene is named only where the DNA matches it firmly. Rows give clone size only sometimes, using once, few, many, or a class for an expanded clone.

V gene,D gene,clone size,J gene,CDR3 DNA,CDR3 protein
TRBV9,NA,once,TRBJ1-4,TGTGCCAGCAGCGTAGGAGGGACGGTTAATGAAAAACTGTTTTTT,CASSVGGTVNEKLFF
TRBV10-2,NA,few,TRBJ1-2,TGCGCCAGCGGCGGATATGGCTATGGCTACACCTTC,CASGGYGYGYTF
TRBV28,NA,NA,TRBJ1-2,TGTGCCAGCAGTTTACGGGGGGCGTACTATGGCTACACCTTC,CASSLRGAYYGYTF
TRBV27,TRBD1,NA,TRBJ1-5,TGTGCCAGCAGAAGGACAGGCCAAGTAGAGCCCCAGCATTTT,CASRRTGQVEPQHF
TRBV7-8,NA,once,TRBJ2-2,TGTGCCAGCAGCTTCCCCGTTCTCCAGGGCGGGGAGCTGTTTTTT,CASSFPVLQGGELFF
TRBV19,NA,NA,TRBJ2-3,TGTGCCAGTAGTATTGGGACTAGCACAGATACGCAGTATTTT,CASSIGTSTDTQYF
TRBV5-8,TRBD2,NA,TRBJ2-1,TGTGCCAGCAGCTTGGTGGGACTAGCGGGTTACAATGAGCAGTTCTTC,CASSLVGLAGYNEQFF
TRBV9,NA,NA,TRBJ2-3,TGTGCCAGCAGCGTGGGGGTCACCTCAGCTTCCACAGATACGCAGTATTTT,CASSVGVTSASTDTQYF
TRBV13,TRBD2,once,TRBJ2-7,TGTGCCAGCAGGGCGGGACTAGCGGGGGTCCAATACGAGCAGTACTTC,CASRAGLAGVQYEQYF
TRBV5-4,TRBD2,NA,TRBJ2-1,TGTGCCAGCAGCACAGGACTAGCGGGAGTTCTGGAGCAGTTCTTC,CASSTGLAGVLEQFF
TRBV5-5,TRBD2,NA,TRBJ2-3,TGTGCCAGCAGCTTCACCCTCGGGACTAGCGGCACAGATACGCAGTATTTT,CASSFTLGTSGTDTQYF
TRBV29-1,NA,NA,TRBJ2-7,TGCAGCGTTGAAGAAAGGTACCACGAGCAGTACTTC,CSVEERYHEQYF
TRBV4-1,TRBD2,once,TRBJ2-7,TGCGCCAGCAGCCAAGTCGCGACTAGCGGCTACGAGCAGTACTTC,CASSQVATSGYEQYF
TRBV28,NA,NA,TRBJ2-7,TGTGCCAGCAGCTTATCCCCTCAACTAGCCTACGAGCAGTACTTC,CASSLSPQLAYEQYF
TRBV11-2,TRBD2,NA,TRBJ2-4,TGTGCCAGCAGCTTCGCGGGAGTAACCCGTACCGACAAAAACATTCAGTACTTC,CASSFAGVTRTDKNIQYF
TRBV6-1,NA,NA,TRBJ2-7,TGTGCCAGCAAACAAGTTACAGGGAAAGGCTACGAGCAGTACTTC,CASKQVTGKGYEQYF
TRBV27,TRBD1,NA,TRBJ2-2,TGTGCCAGCAGTTCCTTAGGACAGGGGGCGAACACCGGGGAGCTGTTTTTT,CASSSLGQGANTGELFF
TRBV25-1,NA,NA,TRBJ1-2,TGTGCCAGCAGTGAGAGAGGGGCCATCTATGGCTACACCTTC,CASSERGAIYGYTF